The present entry profiles one TCR beta chain with its context. Its antigen is as yet unknown. Profiling relied on immunoSEQ multiplex PCR, and the TCRdb table lists in-frame clones only, not all of them. Of some 80,000 clones listed, 85% are singletons. The entry originates in a study of OX40 agonist ivuxolimab in advanced cancers. The wider study: Participants, 82.7% male, averaged approximately 60 years of age, ranging from about 23 to 80. Study results and limitations: Among T cells, CD8+ cells averaged more expanded clones than CD4+ cells.

From germline, CDR1 is SGDLS and CDR2 YYNGEE. This CDR3 is built from 15 residues. V lost 3 bases and J lost 6; bases outside the gene matches: 4. The sample here was CD4+ or CD8+ T cells sorted from blood, taken in a trial of the OX40 agonist ivuxolimab. V gene TRBV9 combines with J gene TRBJ2-2; 11 bases align to TRBD2. This TCR was recovered from an adult with an advanced solid tumor such as melanoma, head and neck, liver or kidney cancer. The CDR3 DNA reads as TGTGCCAGCAGCGCCACTAGCGGGGGACCCGGGGAGCTGTTTTTT. Protein: CASSATSGGPGELFF.